These T cell receptor beta chains were read from a single sample in a study of immune evolution from preneoplasia to lung adenocarcinoma. TCRdb's table, derived via immunoSEQ multiplex PCR, lists solely in-frame clones and lacks some. The sample includes 20,000 to 25,000 clones, about 71% of them seen just once. Sequencing input: FFPE invasive lung adenocarcinoma tissue. These receptors all come from a person in their sixties or seventies with lung adenocarcinoma. The CDR3 runs from the conserved cysteine through the conserved F or W. Each record gives: clone size, J gene, V gene, D gene, CDR3 DNA, CDR3 protein. D genes are given only for firm matches. A row's size may be missing; if present it is once, few, many or a size class.

NA | TRBJ2-7 | TRBV11-3 | NA | TGTGCCAGCAGCTTAGGTCACAGCTCCTACGAGCAGTACTTC | CASSLGHSSYEQYF
NA | TRBJ1-2 | TRBV10-3 | TRBD1 | TGTGCCATCAGTTCCGGGACAGGAATCTTCTATGGCTACACCTTC | CAISSGTGIFYGYTF
medium-sized | TRBJ2-1 | TRBV7-9 | NA | TGTGCCAGCAGCCGACTAGAGGACAATGAGCAGTTCTTC | CASSRLEDNEQFF
NA | TRBJ2-7 | TRBV18 | TRBD2 | TGTGCCAGCTCACCGGGCAGCGGGAACTACGAGCAGTACTTC | CASSPGSGNYEQYF
once | TRBJ1-2 | TRBV6-1 | TRBD1 | TGTGCCAGCAGTGAAGCCTCAGGGGGCAGTGGCTACACCTTC | CASSEASGGSGYTF
NA | TRBJ1-4 | TRBV6-1 | TRBD1 | TGTGCCAGCAGTGTCCGGGGACAGGGTCGGGAAAAACTGTTTTTT | CASSVRGQGREKLFF
NA | TRBJ2-7 | TRBV7-9 | NA | TGTGCCAGCAGCTTAGATTTGGGTTCCCCCTACGAGCAGTACTTC | CASSLDLGSPYEQYF
NA | TRBJ1-4 | TRBV30 | NA | TGTGCCTGGAGCCCTGTAGGCAGGGCAAGCGAAAAACTGTTTTTT | CAWSPVGRASEKLFF
NA | TRBJ1-3 | TRBV4-2 | NA | TGTGCCAGCAGCTCAGGGCTTGGAAACACCATATATTTT | CASSSGLGNTIYF
once | TRBJ2-3 | TRBV10-3 | TRBD2 | TGTGCCATCAGTCCCACCGGGACTAGCGGGAGGCCCCACACAGATACGCAGTATTTT | CAISPTGTSGRPHTDTQYF
NA | TRBJ2-3 | TRBV6-1 | NA | TGTGCCAGCAGTGAAAAGAACCCTACAGATACGCAGTATTTT | CASSEKNPTDTQYF
NA | TRBJ2-5 | TRBV11-2 | NA | TGTGCCAGCAGCCCGCGGACAGTCCAAGAGACCCAGTACTTC | CASSPRTVQETQYF
few | TRBJ1-2 | TRBV28 | NA | TGTGCCAGCAGTTTCGGGGGTGATGGCTACACCTTC | CASSFGGDGYTF
NA | TRBJ2-5 | TRBV29-1 | TRBD2 | TGCAGCGTTTCCGGGACTAGCGGGGGGACCCAGTACTTC | CSVSGTSGGTQYF
NA | TRBJ2-3 | TRBV29-1 | TRBD2 | TGCAGCTACCATCCATTAGCGGGGCGCACAGATACGCAGTATTTT | CSYHPLAGRTDTQYF
few | TRBJ1-2 | TRBV2 | NA | TGTGCCAGCAGTGAATCTCCGGAGGCCCCTTATGGCTACACCTTC | CASSESPEAPYGYTF
few | TRBJ2-3 | TRBV5-4 | TRBD2 | TGTGCCAGCAAGCGGGAGGGCCTCGGCACAGATACGCAGTATTTT | CASKREGLGTDTQYF
NA | TRBJ2-5 | TRBV7-6 | TRBD1 | TGTGCCAGCAGCTCAAGCCCGACAGGGGTGGTACGCATGGCACAAGAGACCCAGTACTTC | CASSSSPTGVVRMAQETQYF
few | TRBJ2-5 | TRBV2 | TRBD1 | TGTGCCAGCAGTGAACCCCGAGGGACAGGGCGCCAAGAGACCCAGTACTTC | CASSEPRGTGRQETQYF
few | TRBJ1-4 | TRBV19 | TRBD1 | TGTGCCAGTAGTCCGCACCTCCGGGACCAACCAGGGGGCGAAAAACTGTTTTTT | CASSPHLRDQPGGEKLFF
NA | TRBJ2-7 | TRBV10-1 | NA | TGCGCCAGCAGTAAGAACAGGGATTCGGGGGAGCAGTACTTC | CASSKNRDSGEQYF
NA | TRBJ2-2 | TRBV9 | NA | TGTGCCAGCAGCGTAGATTTTGGGGGACCGTCGAACACCGGGGAGCTGTTTTTT | CASSVDFGGPSNTGELFF
NA | TRBJ2-2 | TRBV10-2 | NA | TGCGCCAGCAGTGACGGGATAGGAGCCCGTGGCGGGGAGCTGTTTTTT | CASSDGIGARGGELFF
NA | TRBJ2-1 | TRBV11-3 | TRBD2 | TGTGCCAGCAGCTTAGGGGGAGTAGCGGGAGGTTCCTACAATGAGCAGTTCTTC | CASSLGGVAGGSYNEQFF
once | TRBJ1-2 | TRBV5-1 | NA | TGCGCCAGCAGCTTGGAGGCAGACCATCGGGTCTTC | CASSLEADHRVF
NA | TRBJ1-1 | TRBV7-9 | NA | TGTGCCAGCAGCTTACGCAGTGAAGCTTTCTTT | CASSLRSEAFF
NA | TRBJ2-2 | TRBV27 | TRBD2 | TGTGCCAGCAGTCCCCAAAGCGGGAGGCGGGGGACCGGGGAGCTGTTTTTT | CASSPQSGRRGTGELFF
NA | TRBJ2-7 | TRBV19 | TRBD2 | TGTGCCAGTAGTTCTAGCGGGAGATCGCCCTACGAGCAGTACTTC | CASSSSGRSPYEQYF
NA | TRBJ2-1 | TRBV6-1 | NA | TGTGCCAGCAGTGTTGACCGCTATGAGCAGTTCTTC | CASSVDRYEQFF
NA | TRBJ2-2 | TRBV6-1 | TRBD1 | TGTGCCAGCTGGGCAACAGGGGGTCGAACCGGGGAGCTGTTTTTT | CASWATGGRTGELFF
NA | TRBJ1-5 | TRBV30 | NA | TGTGCCTGGAAGAGGGCGGGCGGTGGCAATCAGCCCCAGCATTTT | CAWKRAGGGNQPQHF
NA | TRBJ2-1 | TRBV5-6 | NA | TGTGCCAGCAGCCGTGACTATGACAATGAGCAGTTCTTC | CASSRDYDNEQFF
NA | TRBJ2-3 | TRBV5-1 | TRBD2 | TGCGCCAGCAGCTTGGCAGGACTAGCGGGAGCAGATACGCAGTATTTT | CASSLAGLAGADTQYF
NA | TRBJ2-7 | TRBV18 | NA | TGTGCCAGCTCACCAAGTCAGGGGAGCTCCTACGAGCAGTACTTC | CASSPSQGSSYEQYF
NA | TRBJ1-3 | TRBV18 | NA | TGTGCCAGCTCACCCACGACAGACTCTGGAAACACCATATATTTT | CASSPTTDSGNTIYF
NA | TRBJ1-5 | TRBV6-6 | NA | TGTGCCAGCAAAAAGCAGGCCGTGGAGCCCCAGCATTTT | CASKKQAVEPQHF
NA | TRBJ2-3 | TRBV28 | TRBD2 | TGTGCCAGCAGTTTATGGGTGAGCGGGAGCCCAGATACGCAGTATTTT | CASSLWVSGSPDTQYF
NA | TRBJ2-5 | TRBV18 | NA | TGTGCCAGCTCACCGACAGCTCAAGAGACCCAGTACTTC | CASSPTAQETQYF
NA | TRBJ2-1 | TRBV2 | TRBD2 | TGTGCCAGCAGAGGGGGACTAGCGGGAGATCAGTTCTTC | CASRGGLAGDQFF
NA | TRBJ2-7 | TRBV29-1 | NA | TGCAGCGCAGGGTGGGGCCACGAGCAGTACTTC | CSAGWGHEQYF
NA | TRBJ1-5 | TRBV18 | NA | TGTGCCAGCTCACATCTCCGGGACGCTGGACAGCATTTT | CASSHLRDAGQHF
NA | TRBJ2-7 | TRBV14 | TRBD2 | TGTGCCAGCAGCCCACAACCGGGACTAGCGGGAGGCAAGCAGTACTTC | CASSPQPGLAGGKQYF
few | TRBJ2-1 | TRBV7-2 | TRBD2 | TGTGCCAGCAGCCAAGCTCGGACTAGAAGGGTGGGGACCAATGAGCAGTTCTTC | CASSQARTRRVGTNEQFF
once | TRBJ2-1 | TRBV15 | TRBD2 | TGTGCCACCCGTCGGCGGGGGGCCTACAATGAGCAGTTCTTC | CATRRRGAYNEQFF
once | TRBJ1-5 | TRBV5-1 | NA | TGCGCCAGCAGCTTGACGGTGGGCGCCAATCAGCCCCAGCATTTT | CASSLTVGANQPQHF